These 5 T cell receptor beta chains came from one sample sequenced in a study of identical twins (dated by TCRdb to 2015 to 2016). Library preparation employed 5' RACE. Instrument on record: Illumina HiSeq 2000. TCRdb trimmed the raw reads at Q25, called clones with MiXCR and kept productive beta chains. For every CDR3 protein sequence, its rows merge into one entry that carries the most common genes and DNA. Here the sample has about 340,000 distinct CDR3 sequences; approximately 13% occur a single time. The ten largest clones add up to 7.2% of the sample. These data also formed part of another study, on yellow fever vaccine responses in identical twins.

Sequencing was done on a sample of CD8+ T cells sorted from blood. These receptors came from a woman younger than 30 in good health.

This clonotype has at least ten counts. The chain carries TRBV6-1 and TRBJ2-7; 8 bases match TRBD1. The CDR3 covers 14 residues. The junction had 9 bases not matched to a gene; V was cut back by 8 bases and J by 3 bases. Germline V gene data show CDR1 as MNHNS and CDR2 as SASEGT. The DNA of the CDR3 is TGTGCCAGCGGCCGGGACAGGTGGAACTACGAGCAGTACTTC. It yields the protein CASGRDRWNYEQYF.

V and J are TRBV29-1 and TRBJ2-5; D might be TRBD1 (6 bases). Germline V CDR1 and CDR2: SQVTM, ANQGSEA. The CDR3 contains 16 residues. V shed 0 bases and J shed 3 bases, with 17 bases lying between them. The CDR3 region has the DNA TGCAGCGTTGAAGATTGGACAGCAAAGGAGGAAGAGACCCAGTACTTC. Its translation is CSVEDWTAKEEETQYF.

V usage is TRBV6-5 and J usage is TRBJ2-3; TRBD2 might be the D (5 bases). This CDR3 has 15 amino acids. V lost 2 bases and J 2 bases, leaving 11 bases between the germline ends. Per the germline V gene, CDR1 is MNHEY and CDR2 is SVGAGI. The CDR3 reads CASSYAGIYTDTQYF. CDR3 sequence (DNA): TGTGCCAGCAGTTACGCCGGGATTTACACAGATACGCAGTATTTT.

This clonotype was picked up a small number of times. The rearrangement joins TRBV2 to TRBJ2-5, with 12 bases matching TRBD2. J gave up 0 bases and V 1 base, and 6 bases lay outside the gene matches. This CDR3 is built from 18 residues. Germline values: CDR1 SNHLY, CDR2 FYNNEI. CDR3 residues: CASSEVTSGRPYQETQYF. The CDR3 DNA sequence: TGTGCCAGCAGTGAAGTGACTAGCGGGAGACCGTACCAAGAGACCCAGTACTTC.

This clonotype has only a few counts. Here the CDR3 DNA reads TGTGCCAGCAGCGGTGATAGGGAAGGACTCGAGCAGTACGTC. This translates into CASSGDREGLEQYV. The chain recombines TRBV7-9 with TRBJ2-7; possible D gene TRBD2, 5 bases. CDR1 is SEHNR, CDR2 FQNEAQ, per germline (reference sequence). Trimming pared 5 bases from V and 6 bases from J, leaving 17 bases between. This CDR3 region has 14 residues.